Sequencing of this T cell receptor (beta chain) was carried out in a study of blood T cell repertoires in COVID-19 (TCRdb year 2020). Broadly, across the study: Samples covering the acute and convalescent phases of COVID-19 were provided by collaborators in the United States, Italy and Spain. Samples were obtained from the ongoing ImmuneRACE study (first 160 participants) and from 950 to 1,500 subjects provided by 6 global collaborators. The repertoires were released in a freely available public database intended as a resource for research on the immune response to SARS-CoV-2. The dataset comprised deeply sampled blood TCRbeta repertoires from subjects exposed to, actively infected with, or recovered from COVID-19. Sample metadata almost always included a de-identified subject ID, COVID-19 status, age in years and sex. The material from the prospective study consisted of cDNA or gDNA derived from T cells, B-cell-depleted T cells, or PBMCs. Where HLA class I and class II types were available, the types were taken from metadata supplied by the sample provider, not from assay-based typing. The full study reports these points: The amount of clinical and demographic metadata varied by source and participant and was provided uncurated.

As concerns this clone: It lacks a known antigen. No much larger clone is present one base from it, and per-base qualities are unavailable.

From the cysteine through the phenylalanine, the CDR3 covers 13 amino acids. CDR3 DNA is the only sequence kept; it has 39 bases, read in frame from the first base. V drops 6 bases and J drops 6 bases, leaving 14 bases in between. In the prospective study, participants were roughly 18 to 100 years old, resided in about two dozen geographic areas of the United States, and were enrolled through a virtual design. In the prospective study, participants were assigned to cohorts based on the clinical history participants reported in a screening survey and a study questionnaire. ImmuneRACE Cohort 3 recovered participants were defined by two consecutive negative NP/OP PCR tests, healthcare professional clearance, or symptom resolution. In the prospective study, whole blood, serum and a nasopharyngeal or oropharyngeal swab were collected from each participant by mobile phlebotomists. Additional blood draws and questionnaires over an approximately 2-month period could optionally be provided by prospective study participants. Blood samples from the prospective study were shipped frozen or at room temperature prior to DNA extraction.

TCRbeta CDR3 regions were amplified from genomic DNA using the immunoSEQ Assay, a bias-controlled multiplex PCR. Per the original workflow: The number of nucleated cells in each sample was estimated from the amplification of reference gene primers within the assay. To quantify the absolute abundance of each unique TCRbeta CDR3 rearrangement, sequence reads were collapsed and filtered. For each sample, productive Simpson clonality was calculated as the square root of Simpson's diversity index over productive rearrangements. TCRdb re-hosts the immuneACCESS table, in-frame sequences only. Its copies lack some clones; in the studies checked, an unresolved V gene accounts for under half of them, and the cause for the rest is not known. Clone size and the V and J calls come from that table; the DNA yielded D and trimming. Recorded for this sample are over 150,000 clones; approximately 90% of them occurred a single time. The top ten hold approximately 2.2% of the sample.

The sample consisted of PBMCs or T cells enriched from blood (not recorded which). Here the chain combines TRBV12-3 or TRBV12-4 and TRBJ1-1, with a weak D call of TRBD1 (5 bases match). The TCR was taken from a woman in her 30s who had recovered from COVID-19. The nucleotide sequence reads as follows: TGTGCCAGCAGCCCCGGGGGGGTGGCTGAAGCTTTCTTT. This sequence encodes CASSPGGVAEAFF.